The sequence of this TCR beta chain was determined in a study of PD-1 blockade in mismatch repair-deficient tumors. Study observations and caveats: Tumor-resident clones, often absent from pretreatment blood, expanded after pembrolizumab and then contracted.

Three pembrolizumab responders had their TCRs sequenced. In regard to this clone: Its antigen remains unidentified.

CDR1 is MNHEY and CDR2 is SVGAGI in the germline V gene. Between the trimmed V and J ends, which lost 5 bases and 1 base, there was a span of 8 bases. The CDR3 has 13 residues. TCRdb's table, derived via immunoSEQ multiplex PCR, lists solely in-frame clones and lacks some. The sample lists about 110,000 clones, about 83% occurring once. This chain uses TRBV6-5 with TRBJ1-2; maybe TRBD1 (5 bases). The clonotype comes from an adult with mismatch repair-deficient cancer. The starting material was peripheral blood, obtained more than 58 weeks after starting pembrolizumab. As DNA, the CDR3 is TGTGCCAGCAGTCGGGGGGTTAACTATGGCTACACCTTC. Translated, it gives CASSRGVNYGYTF.